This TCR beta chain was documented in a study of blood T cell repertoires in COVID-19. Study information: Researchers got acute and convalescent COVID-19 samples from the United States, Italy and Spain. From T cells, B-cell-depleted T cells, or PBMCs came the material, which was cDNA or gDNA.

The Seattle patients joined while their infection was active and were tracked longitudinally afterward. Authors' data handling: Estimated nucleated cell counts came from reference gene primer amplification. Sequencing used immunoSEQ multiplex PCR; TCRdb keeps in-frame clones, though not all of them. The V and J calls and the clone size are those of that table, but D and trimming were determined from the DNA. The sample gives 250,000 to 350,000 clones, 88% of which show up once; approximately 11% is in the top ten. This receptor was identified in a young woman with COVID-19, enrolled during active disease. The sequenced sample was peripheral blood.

CDR3: CAISEPTGPDNYGYTF. The CDR3 DNA is TGTGCCATCAGTGAACCGACAGGGCCGGATAACTATGGCTACACCTTC. This chain connects TRBV10-3 to TRBJ1-2; TRBD1 matches at 7 bases. Losses at the gene ends were 3 bases for V and 1 base for J; bases not matched to a gene: 8. Germline lookup yields CDR1 ENHRY and CDR2 SYGVKD. This CDR3 has 16 amino acids.